This is a list of T cell receptor beta chains from one sample in a study of chemoradiotherapy in HPV16-positive cancers. Sequenced by immunoSEQ multiplex PCR; TCRdb stores in-frame clones only, minus some. The table has 30,000 to 40,000 clones, about nine tenths seen once. Sequencing was performed on blood, taken from a patient who underwent chemoradiotherapy. These receptors came from a human donor with HPV-associated anogenital cancer. Each CDR3 is given with its conserved first and last residue. The order of the fields is J gene, D gene, V gene, clone size, CDR3 protein, CDR3 DNA. D genes are given only for firm matches. Size values are once, few and many counts, or a class for expanded clones, and some rows have none.

TRBJ1-1 TRBD1 TRBV6-4 few CASSDSRGTGMNTEAFF TGTGCCAGCAGTGACTCCCGTGGGACAGGGATGAACACTGAAGCTTTCTTT
TRBJ1-4 NA TRBV5-1 once CASSLEPGQYEKLFF TGCGCCAGCAGCTTGGAACCGGGTCAATATGAAAAACTGTTTTTT
TRBJ2-5 TRBD2 TRBV5-4 NA CASRRGTSPETQYF TGTGCCAGCAGACGCGGGACTAGCCCAGAGACCCAGTACTTC
TRBJ2-7 NA TRBV7-3 NA CASSRPGGEQYF TGTGCCAGCAGCCGACCAGGGGGGGAGCAGTACTTC
TRBJ2-7 NA TRBV14 NA CASSPQYEQYF TGTGCCAGCAGCCCCCAGTACGAGCAGTACTTC
TRBJ1-2 NA TRBV14 NA CASSQPGTGNYGYTF TGTGCCAGCAGCCAACCGGGGACGGGAAACTATGGCTACACCTTC
TRBJ2-7 TRBD1 TRBV11-3 NA CASSPRTGGSEQYF TGTGCCAGCAGCCCCCGGACAGGGGGCAGCGAGCAGTACTTC
TRBJ2-7 TRBD2 TRBV19 NA CASKAERGTYEQYF TGTGCCAGTAAGGCCGAGCGGGGAACTTACGAGCAGTACTTC
TRBJ1-4 NA TRBV5-1 NA CASSFRAVGEKLFF TGCGCCAGCAGCTTCCGGGCCGTCGGTGAAAAACTGTTTTTT
TRBJ2-3 NA TRBV6-5 NA CASSYHGGSRTDTQYF TGTGCCAGCAGTTACCATGGGGGGAGCCGCACAGATACGCAGTATTTT